This T cell receptor beta chain appears in the sequencing data of a study of beta chain features in type 1 diabetes. Overall study context: Cell yields, gender and age were similar in healthy donors and patients. Sorted cell examination encompassed over 90 million cells across all samples. Findings of the study overall: Individuals with type 1 diabetes displayed fewer insertions and more deletions at VDJ junctions. A possible short-template PCR bias applies equally to patients and controls.

As regards this clone: What it binds is unknown.

Expressed TCRB transcripts got sequenced, as all isolated RNA was reverse transcribed. TCRdb keeps only in-frame clones here, not all; method: immunoSEQ multiplex PCR. The repertoire has roughly 330,000 clones, 9.5% to 11% of them found once; the top ten carry more than 0.015%. The CDR3 consists of 13 residues. Germline CDR1 SGHTA, CDR2 FQGTGA. Trimming shortened V by 0 bases and J by 8 bases, and 7 bases separated the two germline ends. The clonotype was recovered from a woman aged 25-40 years in good health. This sequence joins TRBV7-3 and TRBJ2-2, with a possible D match to TRBD2 (5 bases). The sequenced material came from naive CD4+ T cells from blood. The CDR3 loop reads CASSLTGVGELFF. The CDR3 nucleotides are TGTGCCAGCAGCTTAACCGGGGTTGGGGAGCTGTTTTTT.